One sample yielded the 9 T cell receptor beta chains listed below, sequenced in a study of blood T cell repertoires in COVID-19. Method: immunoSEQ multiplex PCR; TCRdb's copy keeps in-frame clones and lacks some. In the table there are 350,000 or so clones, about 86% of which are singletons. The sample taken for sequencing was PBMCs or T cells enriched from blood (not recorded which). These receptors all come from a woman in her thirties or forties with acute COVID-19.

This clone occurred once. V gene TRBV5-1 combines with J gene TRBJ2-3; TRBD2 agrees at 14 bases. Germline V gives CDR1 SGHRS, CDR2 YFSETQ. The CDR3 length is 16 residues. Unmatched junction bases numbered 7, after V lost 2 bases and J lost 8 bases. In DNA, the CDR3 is TGCGCCAGCAGCTTTAGACTAGCGGGAGGGTCGTCTACGCAGTATTTT. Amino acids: CASSFRLAGGSSTQYF.

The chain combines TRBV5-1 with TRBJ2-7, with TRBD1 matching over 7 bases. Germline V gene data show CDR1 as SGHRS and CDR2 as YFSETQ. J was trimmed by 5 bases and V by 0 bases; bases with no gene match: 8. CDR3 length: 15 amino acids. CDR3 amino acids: CASSLGDRDSNEQYF. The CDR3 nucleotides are TGCGCCAGCAGCTTGGGCGACAGGGACAGTAACGAGCAGTACTTC.

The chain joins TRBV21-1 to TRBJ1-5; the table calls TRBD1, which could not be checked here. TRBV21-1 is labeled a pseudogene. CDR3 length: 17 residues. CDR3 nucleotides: TGTGCCAGCTCCACGAGCAACAGGCATCTTTGCAATCAGCCCCAGCATTTT. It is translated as CASSTSNRHLCNQPQHF.

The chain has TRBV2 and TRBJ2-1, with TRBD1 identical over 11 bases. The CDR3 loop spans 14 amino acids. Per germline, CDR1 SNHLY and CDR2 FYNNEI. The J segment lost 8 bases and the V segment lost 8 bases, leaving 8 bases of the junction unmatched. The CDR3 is CASGRDRGFDEQFF. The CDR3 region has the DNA TGTGCCAGCGGCCGGGACAGGGGGTTCGATGAGCAGTTCTTC.

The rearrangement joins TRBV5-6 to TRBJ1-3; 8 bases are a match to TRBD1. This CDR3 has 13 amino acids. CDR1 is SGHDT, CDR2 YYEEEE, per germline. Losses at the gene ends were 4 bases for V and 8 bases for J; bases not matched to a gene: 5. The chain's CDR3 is CASSADRGDTIYF. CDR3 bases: TGTGCCAGCAGCGCTGACAGGGGTGACACCATATATTTT.

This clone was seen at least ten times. CDR3 protein: CASQGRVSGELFF. The CDR3 region has the DNA TGTGCCAGCCAGGGCAGGGTCTCCGGGGAGCTGTTTTTT. V usage is TRBV28 and J usage is TRBJ2-2, with a tentative D call TRBD1 (5 bases). V lost 8 bases, J lost 6 bases, and 13 bases lay in between. Germline-derived CDR1 and CDR2 are MDHEN and SYDVKM. The CDR3 totals 13 residues. The full variable domain, rest sourced from reference TRBV28 and TRBJ2-2, is DVKVTQSSRYLVKRTGEKVFLECVQDMDHENMFWYRQDPGLGLRLIYFSYDVKMKEKGDIPEGYSVSREKKERFSLILESASTNQTSMYLCASQGRVSGELFFGEGSRLTVL.

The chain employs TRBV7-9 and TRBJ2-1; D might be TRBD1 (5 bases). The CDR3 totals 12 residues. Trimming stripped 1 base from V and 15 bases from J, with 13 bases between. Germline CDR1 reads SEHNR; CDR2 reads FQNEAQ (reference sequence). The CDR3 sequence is CASSLDGAPGFF. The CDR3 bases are TGTGCCAGCAGCTTAGATGGGGCCCCGGGGTTCTTC.

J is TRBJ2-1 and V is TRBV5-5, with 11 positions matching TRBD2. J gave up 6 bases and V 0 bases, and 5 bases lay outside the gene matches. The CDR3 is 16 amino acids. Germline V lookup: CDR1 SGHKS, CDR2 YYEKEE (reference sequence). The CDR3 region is CASSLAPSGRFNEQFF. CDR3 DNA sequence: TGTGCCAGCAGCTTGGCCCCTAGCGGGAGGTTCAATGAGCAGTTCTTC.

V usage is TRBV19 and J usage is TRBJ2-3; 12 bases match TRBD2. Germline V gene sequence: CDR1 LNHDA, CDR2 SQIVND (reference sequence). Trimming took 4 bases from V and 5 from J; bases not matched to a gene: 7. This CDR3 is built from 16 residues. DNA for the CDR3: TGTGCCAGTAGTACCTCTAGCGGGAGGGCCGGAGATACGCAGTATTTT. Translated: CASSTSSGRAGDTQYF. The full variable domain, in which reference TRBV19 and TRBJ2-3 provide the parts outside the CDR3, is DGGITQSPKYLFRKEGQNVTLSCEQNLNHDAMYWYRQDPGQGLRLIYYSQIVNDFQKGDIAEGYSVSREKKESFPLTVTSAQKNPTAFYLCASSTSSGRAGDTQYFGPGTRLTVL.